The 5 T cell receptor beta chains in this list originate from one sample, sequenced in a study of CD8 T cells in ankylosing spondylitis. Study-wide results and caveats: Several highly homologous variants made up a TCR beta motif that seemed to typify ankylosing spondylitis blood.

TCRdb used MiXCR to reprocess the 5' RACE reads, holding one entry per CDR3 protein. The sample holds under 550,000 distinct CDR3 sequences; 25% to 30% are singletons and the top ten take approximately 1%. These TCRs' antigens remain unknown. Source material: blood, either unsorted or a sorted T cell fraction (not recorded which). The receptors here all came from a male donor with ankylosing spondylitis.

The chain is built from TRBV20-1 and TRBJ2-7; D uncertain. This CDR3 comprises 12 residues. The V end lost 3 bases, the J end lost 2 bases, and 8 bases lay between the germline ends. Germline V gene lookup returns CDR1 DFQATT and CDR2 SNEGSKA (reference sequence). The CDR3 spells CSARGPTYEQYV. DNA of the CDR3: TGCAGTGCTAGGGGTCCTACCTACGAGCAGTACGTC.

This clonotype has a handful of counts. The chain is built from TRBV3-1 and TRBJ1-5; D remains unclear. Germline assignment: CDR1 LGHDT and CDR2 YNNKEL (reference sequence). The CDR3 sequence is 16 residues long. Trimming removed 1 base from V and 7 bases from J, with 17 bases in between. The CDR3, as DNA: TGTGCCAGCAGCCAAGCCGGGGAGGGCAGAGGCCAGCCCCAGCATTTT. This codes for CASSQAGEGRGQPQHF.

The rearrangement uses TRBV18 and TRBJ2-7; the D gene is possibly TRBD2 (5 bases). This CDR3 spans 15 amino acids. With 1 base removed from V and 0 bases from J, the gap between germline ends came to 10 bases. Germline V gene sequence: CDR1 KGHSH, CDR2 LQKENI. Written as DNA, the CDR3 is TGTGCCAGCTCACCACTGGACTGGGACTCCTACGAGCAGTACTTC. The encoded protein is CASSPLDWDSYEQYF.

This clonotype was observed at least ten times. The chain uses TRBV12-3 or TRBV12-4 and TRBJ2-1; the match to TRBD2 covers 11 bases. V lost 6 bases to trimming and J lost 5 bases; unmatched junction nucleotides: 6. The CDR3 spans 15 residues. CDR3 sequence (DNA): TGTGCCAGCAGGGTAGCGGGAGGGGTTCACAATGAGCAGTTCTTC. Its translation is CASRVAGGVHNEQFF.

The chain links TRBV7-8 to TRBJ2-7; either TRBD1 or TRBD2 may supply D (5 bases each). Germline V gives CDR1 SGHVS, CDR2 FQNEAQ. The length of the CDR3 is 13 residues. Trimming left V 5 bases short and J 3 bases short, with 11 bases between. The CDR3 DNA sequence: TGTGCCAGCAGCGGGACGGTGAACTACGAGCAGTACTTC. Protein product: CASSGTVNYEQYF.